Following are 6 T cell receptor beta chains from one sample sequenced in a study of long-term antiretroviral therapy in people with HIV (dated by TCRdb to between 2021 and 2024). Sequencing of the TRB variable region was done with the immunoSEQ hsTCRB v3.0 assay at survey level resolution. Sourced from immuneACCESS, this table was stored by TCRdb with only in-frame sequences that have V and J called. A share of the clones is absent; for the studies checked, an unresolved V gene accounts for under half, and the remainder has no known explanation. This sample comprises about 12,000 clones, approximately 90% of them detected only once. Around 21% of the sample is taken by the ten largest. The sample was unsorted PBMCs, taken 2.1 years after starting antiretroviral therapy. These receptor sequences come from a woman aged 40 to 49 with HIV.

This chain links TRBV30 with TRBJ2-2; D might be TRBD1 (6 bases). The CDR3 sequence is 11 residues long. The V end was cut by 5 bases, the J end by 6 bases, with 7 bases between. CDR1 is GTSNPN and CDR2 is SVGIG in the germline V gene (reference sequence). CDR3 DNA: TGTGCCTGGGGGGGCCCCGGGGAGCTGTTTTTT. Its protein product is CAWGGPGELFF.

V is TRBV14 and J is TRBJ1-1; tentative D call: TRBD1 (6 bases). Trimming took 1 base from V and 11 from J, leaving 8 bases between them. Germline lookup yields CDR1 SGHDN and CDR2 FVKESK. There are 11 residues in the CDR3. CDR3 nucleotides: TGTGCCAGCAGCCAAGTAGGGGGGGCTTTCTTT. It codes for CASSQVGGAFF.

A few counts support this clone. The chain carries TRBV4-3 and TRBJ1-1, with 7 bases fitting TRBD1. The CDR3 consists of 15 residues. Germline V lookup: CDR1 LGHNA, CDR2 YSLEER. J was trimmed by 4 bases and V by 1 base; bases with no gene match: 6. CDR3 residues: CASSQVIRQGTEAFF. The CDR3 DNA reads TGCGCCAGCAGCCAAGTCATCCGACAGGGCACTGAAGCTTTCTTT.

The chain employs TRBV10-3 and TRBJ2-7; weak D call: TRBD2 (5 bases). Per the germline V gene, CDR1 is ENHRY and CDR2 is SYGVKD. This CDR3 is built from 14 residues. V dropped 3 bases and J dropped 3 bases, with 12 bases sitting between them. Written as DNA, the CDR3 is TGTGCCATCAGTGACGGGGAAGGTTACTACGAGCAGTACTTC. Protein: CAISDGEGYYEQYF.

V and J are TRBV30 and TRBJ2-1, with 8 bases fitting TRBD2. Trimming cost V 2 bases and J 10 bases; bases outside gene matches: 4. This CDR3 has 12 amino acids. CDR1 is GTSNPN, CDR2 SVGIG, per germline (reference sequence). CDR3 sequence reads: CAWSPRLAEQFF. CDR3 coding DNA: TGTGCCTGGAGTCCTCGACTAGCGGAGCAGTTCTTC.

The chain recombines TRBV9 with TRBJ1-5, with a weak D call TRBD1 (5 bases). This CDR3 is built from 14 residues. The germline CDR1 and CDR2 sequences are SGDLS and YYNGEE. V was shortened by 4 bases and J by 6 bases, with 14 bases between the two germline ends. CDR3 residues: CASSPQQEGQPQHF. The CDR3 nucleotides read TGTGCCAGCAGCCCCCAACAGGAAGGTCAGCCCCAGCATTTT.